Below are 30 T cell receptor beta chains sequenced from a single sample in a study of shared clonotypes between healthy human individuals. TCRdb keeps only in-frame clones here, not all; method: immunoSEQ multiplex PCR. The table lists roughly 2 million clones, about 94% of them singletons. Input material: naive CD4+ T cells sorted from blood. As for subset: CD45RA+ positively selected. These receptors all come from a man younger than 35 in good health.

The rearrangement links TRBV18 to TRBJ2-1, with a weak D call TRBD1 (5 bases). The CDR3 is made up of 14 amino acids. Per germline, CDR1 KGHSH and CDR2 LQKENI. Trimming stripped 4 bases from V and 3 bases from J, with 10 bases between. The CDR3 here is CASSLSRDYNEQFF. CDR3 sequence (DNA): TGTGCCAGCTCACTCAGCAGGGACTACAATGAGCAGTTCTTC.

The chain has TRBV7-2 and TRBJ2-1, with 10 bases fitting TRBD2. The germline V gene encodes CDR1 SGHTA and CDR2 FQGNSA. CDR3 length: 17 residues. Trimming took 5 bases from V and 0 from J; bases not matched to a gene: 7. CDR3 loop: CASSRTPSGSSYNEQFF. CDR3 DNA sequence: TGTGCCAGCAGCCGGACCCCTAGCGGGAGCTCCTACAATGAGCAGTTCTTC.

The V and J genes are TRBV6-6 and TRBJ2-7; D may be TRBD2 (5 bases). This CDR3 region has 13 residues. Between the trimmed V and J ends, which lost 4 bases and 1 base, there was a span of 8 bases. CDR1 and CDR2 from the germline V gene are MNHNY and SVGAGI (reference sequence). The CDR3 protein is CASSLRVSYEQYF. The CDR3 coding sequence is TGTGCCAGCAGTTTGAGGGTGTCCTACGAGCAGTACTTC.

The count of this clone is one. This sequence joins TRBV5-1 and TRBJ1-5; D may be TRBD1 (5 bases). The V gene lost 1 base and the J gene lost 3 bases, with 11 bases spanning the gap. CDR1 is SGHRS and CDR2 is YFSETQ in the germline V gene. The CDR3 has 15 residues. In DNA form, the CDR3 reads TGCGCCAGCAGCTTGTCCCCGGGGGACAATCAGCCCCAGCATTTT. Amino acids: CASSLSPGDNQPQHF.

The V call is TRBV18, the J call TRBJ1-1; tentative D call: TRBD1 (6 bases). V lost 0 bases to trimming and J lost 0 bases, with 14 bases between them. Germline V gene data show CDR1 as KGHSH and CDR2 as LQKENI. CDR3 length: 17 residues. CDR3 loop: CASSPPNWGGLNTEAFF. The CDR3 nucleotides read TGTGCCAGCTCACCACCTAACTGGGGGGGCCTGAACACTGAAGCTTTCTTT.

The chain employs TRBV21-1 and TRBJ2-3; the D call of TRBD2 is as the table states it, not checked on the DNA. TRBV21-1 is assigned pseudogene status. The CDR3 sequence is 12 residues long. CDR3 loop: CARGLRGGTQYF. For the CDR3, the DNA is TGTGCCAGGGGACTACGAGGTGGGACGCAGTATTTT.

This chain connects TRBV7-8 to TRBJ2-1, with D possibly being TRBD1 (6 bases). CDR1 and CDR2 from the germline V gene are SGHVS and FQNEAQ. V lost 5 bases, J lost 3 bases, and 8 bases lay in between. This CDR3 contains 13 residues. The CDR3, as DNA: TGTGCCAGCAGCCAACAGGGCTACAATGAGCAGTTCTTC. It translates to CASSQQGYNEQFF.

Points on this clone: The same CDR3 also results from other DNA sequences found in this sample. The chain links TRBV5-1 to TRBJ2-3; no clear D gene. The V end was cut by 1 base, the J end by 1 base, with 10 bases between. CDR1 is SGHRS, CDR2 YFSETQ, per germline. The CDR3 length is 15 residues. The DNA for the CDR3 is TGCGCCAGCAGCTTGCCAGGCAAAGGCACAGATACGCAGTATTTT. It translates to CASSLPGKGTDTQYF.

This clone came up once. The rearrangement links TRBV6-5 to TRBJ2-7; 12 bases align to TRBD2. Losses at the gene ends were 7 bases for V and 7 bases for J; bases not matched to a gene: 8. Germline V CDR1 and CDR2: MNHEY, SVGAGI. The CDR3 has 14 amino acids. CDR3: CASTRLAGVGEQYF. Written as DNA, the CDR3 is TGTGCCAGCACCCGACTAGCGGGAGTGGGGGAGCAGTACTTC.

The rearrangement links TRBV18 to TRBJ1-5, with TRBD1 identical over 8 bases. The CDR3 is 14 amino acids. J gave up 3 bases and V 5 bases, and 3 bases lay outside the gene matches. CDR1 and CDR2 from the germline V gene are KGHSH and LQKENI. The CDR3 loop is CASSRDRTNQPQHF. In DNA form, the CDR3 reads TGTGCCAGCTCAAGGGACAGGACCAATCAGCCCCAGCATTTT.

The V gene is TRBV6-5, the J gene TRBJ1-2; unclear D gene. Germline loops: CDR1 MNHEY, CDR2 SVGAGI. Trimming stripped 0 bases from V and 5 bases from J, with 16 bases between. The CDR3 totals 16 residues. The CDR3 reads CASSYSFGITAYGYTF. The CDR3, as DNA: TGTGCCAGCAGTTACTCCTTTGGAATCACCGCATATGGCTACACCTTC.

As regards this clone: The sample carries other DNA sequences with the same CDR3. This chain uses TRBV7-2 with TRBJ1-1, with 10 bases matching TRBD1. There are 15 residues in the CDR3. The trim removed 4 bases at V and 4 bases at J, leaving 6 bases unmatched. The germline V gene has CDR1 SGHTA and CDR2 FQGNSA. The CDR3 reads CASSSRDRGGTEAFF. The CDR3, as DNA: TGTGCCAGCAGCTCCCGGGACAGGGGAGGCACTGAAGCTTTCTTT.

The rearrangement joins TRBV30 to TRBJ2-3; a possible D gene is TRBD2 (5 bases). Germline-derived CDR1 and CDR2 are GTSNPN and SVGIG (reference sequence). The CDR3 runs 13 residues. Trimming cost V 8 bases and J 2 bases, with 14 bases left between them. The CDR3 nucleotides are TGTGCCACGAGTCTAGCCCCCACAGATACGCAGTATTTT. Translation: CATSLAPTDTQYF. Supplemented by reference TRBV30 and TRBJ2-3, the full variable domain reads SQTIHQWPATLVQPVGSPLSLECTVEGTSNPNLYWYRQAAGRGLQLLFYSVGIGQISSEVPQNLSASRPQDRQFILSSKKLLLSDSGFYLCATSLAPTDTQYFGPGTRLTVL.

The rearrangement uses TRBV30 and TRBJ2-1; a weak D match, TRBD2 (6 bases). The CDR3 has 10 residues. V was shortened by 8 bases and J by 10 bases, with 12 bases between the two germline ends. Germline V gene data show CDR1 as GTSNPN and CDR2 as SVGIG (reference sequence). CDR3 sequence: CALGGTEQFF. The DNA of the CDR3 is TGTGCCCTCGGCGGGACGGAGCAGTTCTTC. Supplemented by reference TRBV30 and TRBJ2-1, the full variable domain reads SQTIHQWPATLVQPVGSPLSLECTVEGTSNPNLYWYRQAAGRGLQLLFYSVGIGQISSEVPQNLSASRPQDRQFILSSKKLLLSDSGFYLCALGGTEQFFGPGTRLTVL.

Note on this clone: Other DNA sequences in this sample translate to the same CDR3. The chain couples TRBV18 to TRBJ1-1; TRBD1 matches at 11 bases. The CDR3 runs 16 residues. J was trimmed by 4 bases and V by 3 bases; bases with no gene match: 7. Looked up from germline, CDR1 is KGHSH and CDR2 is LQKENI. The CDR3 region is CASSPLPGQGGTEAFF. The CDR3 nucleotides read TGTGCCAGCTCACCGCTCCCGGGACAGGGGGGCACTGAAGCTTTCTTT.

V gene TRBV5-1 combines with J gene TRBJ2-3; maybe TRBD1 (6 bases). Germline V lookup: CDR1 SGHRS, CDR2 YFSETQ. V was cut by 3 bases and J by 2 bases, with 13 bases left in between. The CDR3 totals 15 residues. CDR3: CASSSGQPLTDTQYF. The CDR3 DNA reads as TGCGCCAGCAGCTCCGGACAGCCACTCACAGATACGCAGTATTTT.

About this clone itself: Other DNA sequences in this specimen translate into the identical CDR3. The genes are TRBV5-6 and TRBJ2-5; D remains ambiguous. The V and J ends lost 1 base and 4 bases respectively, with 5 bases between them. The CDR3 is 12 amino acids. CDR1 and CDR2 (germline): SGHDT, YYEEEE. Written as DNA, the CDR3 is TGTGCCAGCAGCTTGTCGGGAGAGACCCAGTACTTC. Residues: CASSLSGETQYF. The full variable domain, its missing parts supplied by reference TRBV5-6 and TRBJ2-5, is DAGVTQSPTHLIKTRGQQVTLRCSPKSGHDTVSWYQQALGQGPQFIFQYYEEEERQRGNFPDRFSGHQFPNYSSELNVNALLLGDSALYLCASSLSGETQYFGPGTRLLVL.

The chain couples TRBV6-6 to TRBJ1-2; no definite D call. This CDR3 is 15 amino acids long. Per the germline V gene, CDR1 is MNHNY and CDR2 is SVGAGI (reference sequence). V was cut by 8 bases and J by 6 bases, with 22 bases left in between. CDR3 loop: CASSHPGRPGDGYTF. The CDR3 DNA reads as TGTGCCAGCTCTCATCCAGGACGGCCTGGGGATGGCTACACCTTC.

This chain uses TRBV19 with TRBJ2-1; 8 bases fit TRBD2. Trimming removed 5 bases from V and 6 bases from J; junction bases left unmatched: 6. The CDR3 has 14 residues. The germline gives CDR1 LNHDA, CDR2 SQIVND (reference sequence). The CDR3: CASSSGLVSNEQFF. DNA for the CDR3: TGTGCCAGTAGTTCGGGACTAGTCTCCAATGAGCAGTTCTTC.

This chain links TRBV10-1 with TRBJ2-3; D remains unclear. The germline CDR1 and CDR2 sequences are WNHNN and SYGVQD (reference sequence). The V end was cut by 2 bases, the J end by 0 bases, with 6 bases between. The CDR3 covers 14 residues. The CDR3 nucleotides read TGCGCCAGCAGTGAGGGCGCGAGCACAGATACGCAGTATTTT. This sequence encodes CASSEGASTDTQYF.

The chain recombines TRBV5-8 with TRBJ2-1; D ambiguous. CDR1 and CDR2 (germline): SGHTS, YDEGEE. V was cut by 3 bases and J by 7 bases, with 8 bases left in between. This CDR3 has 12 amino acids. Here the CDR3 DNA reads TGTGCCAGCAGCTCACCAGTAAATGAGCAGTTCTTC. It encodes CASSSPVNEQFF.

The rearrangement links TRBV6-5 to TRBJ1-4, with 8 bases matching TRBD1. The CDR3 consists of 13 residues. V lost 6 bases to trimming and J lost 7 bases; unmatched junction nucleotides: 4. Germline CDR1 and CDR2: MNHEY and SVGAGI. The CDR3 here is CASRDRAIEKLFF. The CDR3 bases are TGTGCCAGCAGGGACAGGGCGATTGAAAAACTGTTTTTT.

CDR3 bases: TGTGCCGCATCGACTAGCAATGAGCAGTTCTTC. Translated: CAASTSNEQFF. J is TRBJ2-1 and V is TRBV10-3; tentatively, D is TRBD2 (6 bases). Per the germline V gene, CDR1 is ENHRY and CDR2 is SYGVKD. The CDR3 extends over 11 amino acids. The V and J ends lost 11 bases and 6 bases respectively, with 11 bases between them.

The V gene is TRBV27, the J gene TRBJ2-7; D is ambiguous. The germline V and J ends were trimmed by 8 bases and 2 bases, with 7 bases remaining between them. Germline V gene lookup returns CDR1 MNHEY and CDR2 SMNVEV (reference sequence). The CDR3 extends over 11 amino acids. This chain's CDR3 is CASPPAYEQYF. CDR3 bases: TGTGCCAGCCCTCCTGCCTACGAGCAGTACTTC.

This chain uses TRBV29-1 with TRBJ2-5; the D gene is possibly TRBD1 (6 bases). This CDR3 region has 15 residues. V dropped 4 bases and J dropped 5 bases, with 20 bases sitting between them. Looked up from germline, CDR1 is SQVTM and CDR2 is ANQGSEA. CDR3 residues: CSVADEDRTQETQYF. The DNA for the CDR3 is TGCAGCGTTGCGGATGAGGACAGAACCCAGGAGACCCAGTACTTC.

The chain employs TRBV5-1 and TRBJ1-1; possibly TRBD1 for D (5 bases). V lost 5 bases to trimming and J lost 1 base, with 12 bases between them. CDR3 length: 14 residues. Per germline, CDR1 SGHRS and CDR2 YFSETQ. CDR3 in amino acids: CASRVGRQNTEAFF. The CDR3 bases are TGCGCCAGCAGAGTGGGACGGCAGAACACTGAAGCTTTCTTT.

The chain has TRBV7-2 and TRBJ2-7; TRBD1 is a possible D gene (6 bases). V dropped 5 bases and J dropped 2 bases, with 16 bases sitting between them. This CDR3 comprises 15 residues. Germline CDR1 reads SGHTA; CDR2 reads FQGNSA. In nucleotides, the CDR3 is TGTGCCAGCAGCCCAGGGGCAGGGTATACCTACGAGCAGTACTTC. This encodes CASSPGAGYTYEQYF.

This chain connects TRBV6-5 to TRBJ1-4; 9 bases are shared with TRBD1. Germline V gene data show CDR1 as MNHEY and CDR2 as SVGAGI. V was pared by 5 bases and J by 2 bases, with 0 bases of the junction left unmatched. CDR3 length equals 14 residues. The CDR3 reads CASSGTGTNEKLFF. CDR3 coding DNA: TGTGCCAGCAGTGGGACAGGGACTAATGAAAAACTGTTTTTT.

This chain links TRBV7-2 with TRBJ2-7; 8 nucleotides match TRBD2. This CDR3 comprises 18 residues. V dropped 3 bases and J dropped 2; count of bases not matched to a gene: 15. Germline CDR1 is SGHTA and CDR2 is FQGNSA. The CDR3 DNA sequence: TGTGCCAGCAGCTTTATATACGCCGGGGGGGGTCCCACCTACGAGCAGTACTTC. Its translation: CASSFIYAGGGPTYEQYF.

The chain combines TRBV18 with TRBJ2-7; 8 bases match TRBD1. CDR1 KGHSH and CDR2 LQKENI come from the germline V gene. V was clipped by 3 bases and J by 1 base; unmatched bases: 8. The CDR3 runs to 16 residues. Here the CDR3 reads CASSPNSGTGSYEQYF. CDR3 coding DNA: TGTGCCAGCTCACCGAACTCCGGGACAGGTTCCTACGAGCAGTACTTC.